The rows below give T cell receptor beta chains drawn from one sample of a study of T cell responses to AZD1222 COVID-19 vaccine. Sequenced by immunoSEQ multiplex PCR; TCRdb stores in-frame clones only, minus some. The sample includes 100,000 to 150,000 clones, 87% of them seen just once. Sequencing was performed on peripheral blood, taken on day 0 of AZD1222 vaccination. The receptors originated from an adult in good health. Both conserved end residues are trimmed from each CDR3. Fields, in order: V gene, CDR3 protein.

>TRBV5-1
ASSSKNTGELF
>TRBV3-1/TRBV3-2
ASSQESRVSYNEQF
>TRBV5-3
ARSLALTGENTEAF
>TRBV27
ASSWRFNQPQH
>TRBV7-8
ASSLRSYTDTQY
>TRBV7-3
ASSSLQGTDTQY
>TRBV10-3
AIRDGYNEQF
>TRBV5-6
ASSSPGTPNEKLF
>TRBV7-8
ASSLFNQGGEQF
>TRBV19
ASRDGGSNEKLF
>TRBV6-5
ASRPGAGPEQY
>TRBV4-1
ASSQGLRGIDYGYT
>TRBV9
ASSATSSYNSPLH
>TRBV9
ASSVGTGISYEQY
>TRBV27
ASRGGWGSGPNEQF
>TRBV3-1/TRBV3-2
ASSQPEWGGGYT
>TRBV11-2
ASSLAGAITQY
>TRBV28
ASSPQGDGYT
>TRBV24-1
ATSASGDIYNEQF
>TRBV19
ASSNGVRGTDTQY
>TRBV29-1
SASYRGTSEKLF
>TRBV7-2
ASSSPGHSDSYEQY
>TRBV18
ASSPLADRGFKGYGYT
>TRBV5-1
ASSFSGRASSYEQY
>TRBV7-9
ASSGRDSPVYSYEQY
>TRBV2
ASFGQGPYEQY
>TRBV7-3
ASSLREGGEQF
>TRBV6-5
ASSYGTGENTQY
>TRBV5-1
ASSFGLAGGLSYEQY
>TRBV19
ASSNTGAYEQY
>TRBV7-2
ASVQGAPLFDEQF
>TRBV7-9
ASSLAGLNGYT
>TRBV5-8
ASSLGQGESAKNIQY
>TRBV6-5
ASSYSPSGGYNEQF
>TRBV3-1/TRBV3-2
ASSSDKHHGYT
>TRBV5-4
ASSRAGTSRETQY
>TRBV3-1/TRBV3-2
ASSQDRVGGNEQF
>TRBV28
ASNEQGGYEQY
>TRBV9
ASSVGADRGTHEQY
>TRBV5-1
ASSLGRGAETQY
>TRBV6-4
ASRTPHRDEDQPQH
>TRBV9
ASSSRDSNNSPLH
>TRBV15
ATSRPHGTSGRNEQF
>TRBV9
ASSATGGGYT
>TRBV11-2
ASSLTTVFYEQY
>TRBV6-6
ASSSEGRGQY
>TRBV7-3
ASSILPGGQGRNEQF
>TRBV6-4
ASSPDRSNYGYT
>TRBV19
ASSTHGGGNEQF
>TRBV6-5
ASSRGRGTEAF
>TRBV7-2
ASSLVGTSGGRSRNTQY
>TRBV15
ATSRATNTGELF
>TRBV2
ASSESQGGGYT
>TRBV4-2
ASSPSGTGLYTEAF
>TRBV14
ASSQPGQGASNEQF
>TRBV6-5
ASTSTLDSAEY
>TRBV5-4
ASSLRQVGNEKLF
>TRBV3-1/TRBV3-2
ASSQERGRAF